Described below is a single T cell receptor (beta chain) sequence and its context. Its binding antigen is unknown. The input lacks base qualities; no much larger clone sits a single base away. Based on the germline V gene (reference sequence), the CDR1 and CDR2 sequences are MNHEY and SMNVEV. From cysteine to phenylalanine, the CDR3 is 14 amino acids long. The only DNA kept is the CDR3, 42 bases in frame from the first base. Germline trimming: 7 bases from V, 4 bases from J; junction bases outside gene matches: 9. Library prep was done by the immunoSEQ multiplex PCR assay. For the multiplex PCR, a mixture combining 60 forward primers for TCR Vbeta segments and 13 reverse primers for TCR Jbeta segments was used. A multiplex PCR assay on genomic DNA amplified the CDR3 region of rearranged TCR beta genes. The Illumina HiSeq System was used to sequence the amplified TCR beta libraries as 87-base-pair reads. The study's own analysis went as follows. In a later analysis, some 80 million unique TCR beta chains were counted across the roughly 670 repertoires, and approximately 11 million of these chains were shared by at least two donors. To remove PCR and sequencing errors, raw reads were error-corrected and collapsed into unique sequences using a nearest-neighbor algorithm that merged closely related sequences. Alignment of CDR3 sequences to IMGT reference sequences was used to assign V, D and J gene segments. For a sequence to be retained, at least a six-nucleotide match to both a V gene segment and a J gene segment was required. A rearrangement counted as productive if the CDR3 had no stop codons and remained in frame with V and J, and every other rearrangement counted as non-productive. Following IMGT convention, CDR3 was defined as the stretch from the second conserved V-encoded cysteine to the conserved J-encoded phenylalanine. In an earlier analysis of roughly 580 of the donors, sequences lacking an unambiguous match to a single V gene segment were excluded. An earlier analysis of approximately 590 of the donors called V segments functional above 56.7% productive rearrangements and segregating when the between-donor standard deviation exceeded 5%. A statistical classification framework was built to diagnose cytomegalovirus status from the catalog of TCR beta chain sequences. V and J gene assignment, in a later analysis, came from comparing TCR nucleotide sequences with IMGT/GENE-DB human TR gene sequences. In a later analysis, CDR3 sequences and most-parsimonious VDJ recombination scenarios were assigned using the TCRdist pipeline. In a later analysis, every TCR beta chain was defined by the combination of its CDR3 amino acid sequence and its V-gene family, and reads without a unique V-gene family were dropped. A later analysis removed nearly 600 highly shared, low-generation-probability nucleotide sequences to deal with suspected cross-contamination and a sequencing artifact. In a later analysis, a clonal expansion index was calculated for each public chain from normalized within-repertoire ranks of inferred template counts. A later analysis computed generation probabilities with a VDJ recombination model fitted to out-of-frame rearrangements, and checked the results against IGoR. In a later analysis, hypergeometric tests were used to score TCR-TCR, TCR-HLA and TCR-CMV co-occurrence, with a repertoire-size bias correction applied to TCR pairs. To estimate false discovery rates, a later analysis permuted the HLA or CMV assignments 20 times. A later analysis grouped co-occurring TCRs with DBSCAN, adding TCRdist sequence similarity when clustering within HLA-allele-positive subsets. Repertoires with fewer than 30,000 or more than 120,000 public chains were left out of co-occurrence clustering, as were about 5 repertoires with anomalous nucleotide sharing. As stored in TCRdb, this immuneACCESS dataset retains in-frame rearrangements with V and J assigned. A fraction of the clones does not appear; measured against another copy, unresolved V genes explain less than half of the discrepancy, and the remainder lacks a known reason. V and J calls plus clone size are reproduced from that table; the DNA served to infer D and trimming. The table for this sample lists roughly 130,000 clones; 82% of them were counted only once. Of the sample, roughly 12% is held by the ten largest clones.

The source of the sample is a study of cytomegalovirus exposure and HLA in healthy donors listed by TCRdb under 2017. Study-wide context: An earlier analysis of some 620 of the donors reported 276 Gb of sequence data and roughly 120 million unique TCR beta sequences obtained from approximately 180 million T cells. An early release covering approximately 600 HLA-typed donors comprised 250 to 350 gigabases of sequencing data and 65 million to 100 million unique TCR sequences. Among the roughly 370 genotyped donors, about 83% belonged to the genetic ancestry cluster associated with self-reported Caucasian donors. The study was designed to test whether signatures of past pathogen exposure could be identified by cataloging public T cell receptors. The T cell repertoires of 700 or so subjects were profiled by immunosequencing and related to cytomegalovirus serostatus. A separate validation cohort of approximately 130 different subjects was used in addition to the 666-subject first cohort. High-throughput TCR immunosequencing, statistical association of individual TCRs with disease status, and machine learning were combined to predict cytomegalovirus infection status. A later analysis re-analyzed previously published TCR beta repertoires from 600 to 850 donors and added high-resolution HLA genotyping to study TCR occurrence patterns. The later analysis used no new phenotypic data to find candidate immune exposures, relying instead on TCR beta sequences and their occurrence across donors. An earlier analysis of several hundred of the donors applied high-throughput TCR beta sequencing to assess whether each TCR beta V gene segment acted as functional or pseudogenic. Donor age, sex, ethnicity and CMV serostatus were compiled together with the repertoire data. A later genetic analysis took genome-wide SNP genotypes for about 65% of the roughly 670 donors and used that subset as a discovery cohort. Every repertoire in the discovery cohort had been generated on one and the same sequencing platform. Class I and class II HLA loci were covered by the typing at four-digit resolution. The number of donors typed differed by locus, with roughly 629-640 for A, B, C, DRB1 and DQB1, around 500 for DQA1, 600 to 610 for DPA1, and 472 for DPB1. A handful of DR-DQ haplotypes were handled as single units for association and clustering because linkage in the cohort was strong. Among about 370 genotyped donors of the cohort, an average of approximately 240,000 unique TCR beta nucleotide sequences was sequenced per donor, of which 15% to 20% were non-productive. What the study reported, not specific to this receptor: V-gene and J-gene trimming of TCR beta chains was associated with a missense DCLRE1C variant in a later genetic analysis, and the association was replicated in an independent cohort. For the cohort, immune exposure information was limited to CMV serostatus. A further reported finding was that TCR beta sequences accurately predicted the HLA-A and HLA-B alleles for most subjects in the first cohort. A total of fewer than 200 TCR beta chains were listed by the study as associated with cytomegalovirus. Strong co-occurrence of HLA alleles, especially DR and DQ, made assigning TCR associations to individual alleles difficult. Because counts were too low, about 18 rarely observed V segments, including chromosome 9 orphons, were excluded from the earlier analysis of roughly 580 of the donors. Correlated functional status among segregating V segments might be attributable to linkage disequilibrium, but an unknown experimental factor could not be ruled out. In a later genetic analysis, fewer N-insertions in productive TCRs were reported among donors in an Asian-associated ancestry cluster than the roughly 700-donor mean. This cohort had only TCR beta chains sequenced, and the lack of alpha or paired-chain data limited which features could be detected. Roughly uniform sequencing depth across donors was assumed in presence/absence analyses, although this assumption may not hold. The sequencing pipeline was judged likely to have produced a cluster of highly shared sequence variants as a technical artifact. In an earlier analysis of approximately 590 of the donors, most TCR beta V segments appeared in productive rearrangements about 87% or about 30% of the time, broadly matching IMGT annotations. Some IMGT-functional V segments, including TRBV6-2 and TRBV6-3, could not be distinguished by the 87-base-pair reads and were therefore excluded. A later analysis found that HLA-associated TCR beta chains were more clonally expanded and had lower generation probabilities than equally common non-associated chains. Specific HLA alleles were associated with 18,000 or so TCR beta sequences at a false discovery rate of 0.05 in a later analysis. A later analysis found that most CMV-associated TCR beta chains appeared HLA-restricted, with HLA associations seemingly driven largely by CMV exposure. In both the original and validation cohorts, the classifier was reported to diagnose cytomegalovirus status with high specificity and sensitivity. In vitro tests confirmed that a few of the cytomegalovirus-associated TCR beta chains recognize cytomegalovirus antigens. While some public TCRs were present in many individuals, most TCR sequences turned up only very rarely across donors. Several of the top co-occurrence clusters appeared to be linked to parvovirus B19, influenza, CMV and Epstein-Barr virus, according to a later analysis. In a later analysis, TCR association rates were found to vary across HLA loci, with the most associated TCRs seen for DRB1 alleles and the fewest for HLA-C alleles. Because HLA typing was unavailable for some donors at each locus, only the typed subset was used in association tests. The authors suggested that the approach could potentially be extended to other disease states and immunological phenotypes.

The cohort comprised around 690 healthy bone marrow donors. At the time of sampling, all cohort members were nominally healthy, though unrecorded immune exposures were likely present. The donor tested CMV seropositive, placing the donor among the approximately 310 seropositive members of the cohort. Every donor gave a peripheral blood sample, and the peripheral blood mononuclear cells from that sample were used for TCR beta sequencing. The Qiagen DNeasy Blood Extraction Kit was used to extract genomic DNA from the blood cell samples. The specimen sequenced was PBMCs. This clonotype was obtained from a male donor in good health and CMV-seropositive. Rearrangement joined TRBV27 to TRBJ2-7; 8 central nucleotides agree with TRBD2. The bases are TGTGCCAGCACTGGACTAGCTGTTGGGTACGAGCAGTACTTC. This translates into CASTGLAVGYEQYF.